Following are 15 T cell receptor beta chains from one sample sequenced in a study of Ad26.COV2.S vaccination and SARS-CoV-2 variants. Libraries were prepared by immunoSEQ multiplex PCR; TCRdb keeps only in-frame clonotypes and omits some of them. This table has 300,000 to 500,000 clones, roughly nine tenths appearing once. Described treatment: roughly 20 received Ad26.COV2.S at low or high dose, single or two shots; about 5 received placebo; per-sample allocation not given. Samples analyzed were those drawn on day 63 after the first vaccine or placebo injection. The starting material was peripheral blood, obtained in a trial of Ad26.COV2.S vaccine versus placebo. These receptors came from a person between 18 and 59 years old who received the Ad26.COV2.S COVID-19 vaccine or a placebo.

CDR3 coding DNA: TGCGCCAGCAGCCCCTCCTACGAGCAGTACTTC. Translation: CASSPSYEQYF. The chain is built from TRBV5-1 and TRBJ2-7; D gene uncertain. Per the germline V gene, CDR1 is SGHRS and CDR2 is YFSETQ. The V gene lost 4 bases and the J gene lost 0 bases, with 2 bases spanning the gap. The CDR3 contains 11 residues.

The V call is TRBV6-5, the J call TRBJ1-1; D may be TRBD1 (5 bases). The germline gives CDR1 MNHEY, CDR2 SVGAGI. Trimming shortened V by 7 bases and J by 6 bases, and 12 bases separated the two germline ends. The CDR3 loop spans 12 amino acids. The CDR3 spells CASTKRGSEAFF. The CDR3 DNA sequence: TGTGCCAGCACTAAACGGGGGTCTGAAGCTTTCTTT.

The CDR3 sequence: CASPRETRTVSGYTF. The CDR3 DNA follows: TGTGCCAGCCCCAGGGAAACTCGGACAGTTTCGGGCTACACCTTC. The chain couples TRBV21-1 to TRBJ1-2; the DNA was not compared with TRBD1, the D call given in the table. TRBV21-1 is a known pseudogene. The CDR3 is 15 amino acids.

This clone was recorded only once. The chain carries TRBV25-1 and TRBJ2-5; TRBD1 agrees at 8 bases. The CDR3 totals 14 residues. CDR1 and CDR2 (germline): MGHDK, SYGVNS. V trimming: 4 bases; J trimming: 1 base; junction bases outside the gene matches: 2. In nucleotides, the CDR3 is TGTGCCAGCAGTGTAACAGGGGGCCAAGAGACCCAGTACTTC. Translating it yields CASSVTGGQETQYF.

This CDR3 reads CASNPAQDTGELFF. CDR3 bases: TGTGCCAGCAATCCCGCGCAGGACACCGGGGAGCTGTTTTTT. V and J are TRBV27 and TRBJ2-2; the D is unclear. The germline CDR1 and CDR2 sequences are MNHEY and SMNVEV (reference sequence). The CDR3 is made up of 14 amino acids. Trimming took off 7 bases at V and 3 bases at J, with 12 bases between the two ends.

The rearrangement links TRBV5-6 to TRBJ2-7; 7 nucleotides match TRBD1. V lost 3 bases and J lost 7; bases outside the gene matches: 4. Germline-derived CDR1 and CDR2 are SGHDT and YYEEEE. The CDR3 is 12 amino acids. CDR3 DNA sequence: TGTGCCAGCAGCTCGACAGGGTGGGAGCAGTACTTC. Protein sequence: CASSSTGWEQYF.

V is TRBV12-3 or TRBV12-4 and J is TRBJ2-5; the D is unclear. This CDR3 has 12 amino acids. V was shortened by 5 bases and J by 5 bases, with 9 bases between the two germline ends. Here the CDR3 reads CASSPHGETQYF. The CDR3 nucleotides are TGTGCCAGCAGTCCTCACGGGGAGACCCAGTACTTC.

This clone was observed a few times. J is TRBJ1-1 and V is TRBV5-1; D call uncertain. This CDR3 region has 13 residues. V was trimmed by 4 bases and J by 4 bases, leaving 11 bases between them. The germline V gene encodes CDR1 SGHRS and CDR2 YFSETQ. CDR3 protein: CASSPWGSTEAFF. For the CDR3, the DNA is TGCGCCAGCAGCCCCTGGGGATCCACTGAAGCTTTCTTT. The full variable domain, with the rest looked up from reference TRBV5-1 and TRBJ1-1, is KAGVTQTPRYLIKTRGQQVTLSCSPISGHRSVSWYQQTPGQGLQFLFEYFSETQRNKGNFPGRFSGRQFSNSRSEMNVSTLELGDSALYLCASSPWGSTEAFFGQGTRLTVV.

The rearrangement links TRBV10-3 to TRBJ1-1; D is perhaps TRBD1 (6 bases). The CDR3 totals 13 residues. Looked up from germline, CDR1 is ENHRY and CDR2 is SYGVKD. The V gene lost 10 bases and the J gene lost 1 base, with 13 bases spanning the gap. The CDR3: CATQRGQNTEAFF. CDR3 nucleotide sequence: TGTGCCACCCAAAGGGGACAGAACACTGAAGCTTTCTTT.

The chain employs TRBV18 and TRBJ1-5; the match to TRBD1 covers 7 bases. The ends lost 3 bases at V and 5 bases at J; junction bases unmatched: 4. The CDR3 is made up of 14 amino acids. In germline, CDR1 is KGHSH, CDR2 LQKENI. CDR3: CASSPGQFDQPQHF. The CDR3 region has the DNA TGTGCCAGCTCACCGGGACAGTTCGATCAGCCCCAGCATTTT.

The J gene is TRBJ1-2, the V gene TRBV6-5; 10 nucleotides align to TRBD1. The ends lost 7 bases at V and 6 bases at J; junction bases unmatched: 5. The CDR3 contains 13 residues. Per germline, CDR1 MNHEY and CDR2 SVGAGI. The CDR3 DNA is TGTGCCAGCACATGGGACAGGGGAGATGGCTACACCTTC. This sequence encodes CASTWDRGDGYTF.

The chain links TRBV27 to TRBJ2-1, with D unresolved. The CDR3 has 13 residues. The germline V gene encodes CDR1 MNHEY and CDR2 SMNVEV (reference sequence). V shed 6 bases and J shed 2 bases, with 8 bases lying between them. For the CDR3, the DNA is TGTGCCAGCAGACCAACGCCCTACAATGAGCAGTTCTTC. Amino acid sequence: CASRPTPYNEQFF.

CDR3 coding DNA: TGCAGCGCAGCCCAGGCCCGTACCTACGAGCAGTACTTC. It specifies CSAAQARTYEQYF. The rearrangement uses TRBV29-1 and TRBJ2-7; unclear D gene. The germline V gene has CDR1 SQVTM and CDR2 ANQGSEA. V gave up 7 bases and J gave up 2 bases, with 15 bases separating them. The CDR3 covers 13 residues.

The chain is built from TRBV11-2 and TRBJ1-1, with D uncertain. Per the germline V gene, CDR1 is SGHAT and CDR2 is FQNNGV. Trimming pared 5 bases from V and 0 bases from J, leaving 7 bases between. This CDR3 has 13 amino acids. In DNA form, the CDR3 reads TGTGCCAGCAGCCCCCTCATGAACACTGAAGCTTTCTTT. Its protein is CASSPLMNTEAFF.

J is TRBJ1-6 and V is TRBV7-2, with D maybe TRBD1 (5 bases). This CDR3 is built from 14 residues. The germline CDR1 and CDR2 sequences are SGHTA and FQGNSA. Trimming shortened V by 0 bases and J by 7 bases, and 7 bases separated the two germline ends. CDR3 bases: TGTGCCAGCAGCTTAGCGTACAGGAATTCACCCCTCCACTTT. Translated, it gives CASSLAYRNSPLHF.